This entry is about one TCR beta chain. CDR3 length equals 15 residues. Losses at the gene ends were 5 bases for V and 4 bases for J; bases not matched to a gene: 7. Per germline, CDR1 SNHLY and CDR2 FYNNEI. TCRdb keeps only in-frame clones here, not all; method: immunoSEQ multiplex PCR. This sample carries about 220,000 clones, roughly 85% of them seen once, and the ten largest clones take about 4%. Which cohort a participant joined came from the clinical history participants gave. These data originate in a study of blood T cell repertoires in COVID-19. Sequencing was performed on PBMCs or T cells enriched from blood (not recorded which). This receptor was taken from a middle-aged woman with acute COVID-19. This chain uses TRBV2 with TRBJ1-2, with 10 bases that match TRBD1. CDR3 residues: CASSRTGGDVYGYTF. CDR3 nucleotides: TGTGCCAGCAGTCGGACAGGGGGAGATGTCTATGGCTACACCTTC.